This T cell receptor (beta chain) was recorded in a study of blood T cell repertoires in COVID-19 (dated by TCRdb to the early 2020s). For context, the study as a whole: Samples covering the acute and convalescent phases of COVID-19 were provided by collaborators in the United States, Italy and Spain. The material from the prospective study consisted of cDNA or gDNA derived from T cells, B-cell-depleted T cells, or PBMCs. Subjects who had been exposed to COVID-19, were actively infected with it, or had recovered from it provided the deeply sampled blood TCRbeta repertoires that made up the dataset. A freely available public database, intended as a resource for researchers studying the immune response to SARS-CoV-2, is where the repertoires were released. Samples came from the ongoing ImmuneRACE study (first 160 participants) plus 1,254 subjects from 6 global collaborators. Sample metadata almost always included a de-identified subject ID, COVID-19 status, age in years and sex. HLA class I and class II types, where available, came from metadata supplied by the sample provider rather than from assay-based typing.

TCRbeta CDR3 regions were amplified from genomic DNA by means of the immunoSEQ Assay, a bias-controlled multiplex PCR. The study's own analysis went as follows. The number of nucleated cells in each sample was estimated by amplification of reference gene primers within the assay. Sequence reads were collapsed and filtered to measure the absolute abundance of every unique TCRbeta CDR3 rearrangement. Productive Simpson clonality was computed per sample as the square root of Simpson's diversity index over productive rearrangements. TCRdb provides this immuneACCESS table in a form limited to in-frame rearrangements. Some clones are lacking; in checked studies, under half of them reflect an unresolved V gene, and why the rest are absent is not known. Clone size and the V and J calls come from that table; the DNA yielded D and trimming. The sample table records a few hundred thousand clones; 90% of these occur just once. The ten top clones hold 1.2% of the sample.

Comment on this clone: Its target antigen remains unknown. No per-base quality is available; no much larger clone lies one base away.

Results and caveats for the whole study, not just this receptor: How much clinical and demographic metadata was included differed by source and by participant, and the metadata was provided uncurated.

Participants in the prospective study were enrolled through a virtual design, were aged about 18 to 90 years, and lived in 20 to 30 United States geographic areas. In the prospective study, participants were assigned to cohorts based on the clinical history participants reported in a screening survey and a study questionnaire. For ImmuneRACE Cohort 3, a participant was defined as recovered based on two consecutive negative NP/OP PCR tests, clearance by a healthcare professional, or resolution of symptoms. Each participant in the prospective study had whole blood, serum and a nasopharyngeal or oropharyngeal swab collected by mobile phlebotomists. Over an approximately 2-month period, participants in the prospective study had the option of providing additional blood draws and questionnaires. Before DNA extraction, prospective study blood samples were shipped either frozen or at room temperature.

V lost 0 bases and J lost 0 bases; the stretch between them is 6 bases long. CDR1 and CDR2, per the germline V gene, are SGDLS and YYNGEE. The CDR3 holds 14 amino acids from the cysteine to the phenylalanine. Of all the DNA, just the CDR3 is kept, 42 bases in frame from base 1. The TCR comes from a man aged 30 to 45 who had recovered from COVID-19. The chain is made from TRBV9 and TRBJ1-1; perhaps TRBD1 is the D gene, with 5 bases matching. Sequencing was performed on PBMCs or T cells enriched from blood (not recorded which). The nucleotide sequence reads TGTGCCAGCAGCGTAGCGGGGGTGAACACTGAAGCTTTCTTT. This gives the protein CASSVAGVNTEAFF.